This TCR beta chain was observed in a study of blood T cells in healthy people across ages. Every donor gave 8.5 to 10 milliliters of peripheral blood. In the case of this clonotype: Its antigen is currently unknown.

PCR was performed a second time for roughly 7 to 11 cycles using a sample-barcoded 5' primer and a J-beta primer mix. MiXCR, run by TCRdb on the 5' RACE reads, gives a single entry per CDR3 protein. The sample records around 900,000 distinct CDR3 sequences, around 54% being singletons. Germline CDR1 DFQATT, CDR2 SNEGSKA (reference sequence). Trimming removed 3 bases at V and 4 bases at J, with 19 bases between. The CDR3 is made up of 15 amino acids. Study observations and caveats: Diversity was higher, and naive CD4+ cells more numerous, in long-lived donors than in aged donors.

This receptor was obtained from a woman aged 60-75 years in good health. V and J are TRBV20-1 and TRBJ2-7; D is undetermined. Sequenced input: blood. The CDR3 sequence is CSASNRALDQYEQYF. As DNA, the CDR3 is TGCAGTGCTAGCAACCGGGCCCTCGACCAGTACGAGCAGTACTTC.